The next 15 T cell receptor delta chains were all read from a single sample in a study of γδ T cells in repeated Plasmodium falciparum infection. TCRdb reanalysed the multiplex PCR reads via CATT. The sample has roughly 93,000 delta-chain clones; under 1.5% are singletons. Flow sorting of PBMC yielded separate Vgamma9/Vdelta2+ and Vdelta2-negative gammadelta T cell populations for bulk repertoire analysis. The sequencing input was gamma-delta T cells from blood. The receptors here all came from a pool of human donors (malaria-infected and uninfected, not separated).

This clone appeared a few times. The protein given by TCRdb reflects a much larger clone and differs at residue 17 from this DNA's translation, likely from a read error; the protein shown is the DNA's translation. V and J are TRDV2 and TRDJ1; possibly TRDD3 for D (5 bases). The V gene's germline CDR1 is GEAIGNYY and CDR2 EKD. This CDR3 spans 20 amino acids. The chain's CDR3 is CACDTVKGTSRISYTDELIF. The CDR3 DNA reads TGTGCCTGTGACACCGTGAAGGGGACTTCAAGGATCTCGTACACCGATGAACTCATCTTT.

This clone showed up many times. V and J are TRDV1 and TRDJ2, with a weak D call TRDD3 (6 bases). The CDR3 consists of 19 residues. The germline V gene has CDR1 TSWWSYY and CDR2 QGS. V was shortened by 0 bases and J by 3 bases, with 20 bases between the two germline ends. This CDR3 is CALGELGYPPYWVTAQLFF. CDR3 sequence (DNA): TGTGCTCTTGGGGAACTAGGTTATCCTCCGTACTGGGTGACAGCACAACTCTTCTTT.

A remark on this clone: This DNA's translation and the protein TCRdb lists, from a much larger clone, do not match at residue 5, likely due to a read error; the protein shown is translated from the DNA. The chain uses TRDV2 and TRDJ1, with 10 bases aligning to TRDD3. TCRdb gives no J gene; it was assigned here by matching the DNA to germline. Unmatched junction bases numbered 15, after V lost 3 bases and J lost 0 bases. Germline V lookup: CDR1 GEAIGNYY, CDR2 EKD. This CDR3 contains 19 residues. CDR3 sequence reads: CACDAERTGGCPYTDKLIF. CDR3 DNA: TGTGCCTGTGACGCCGAACGTACTGGGGGATGCCCGTACACCGATAAACTCATCTTT.

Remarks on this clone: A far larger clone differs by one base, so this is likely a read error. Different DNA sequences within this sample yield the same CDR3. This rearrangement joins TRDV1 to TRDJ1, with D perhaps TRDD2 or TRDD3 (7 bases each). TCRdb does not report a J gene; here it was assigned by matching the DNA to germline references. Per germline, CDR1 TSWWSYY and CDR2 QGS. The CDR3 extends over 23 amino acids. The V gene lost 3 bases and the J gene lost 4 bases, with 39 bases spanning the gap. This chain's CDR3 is CALGDFRYSGSYVVGYYVDKLIF. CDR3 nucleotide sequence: TGTGCTCTTGGGGACTTTCGGTATTCGGGTTCCTACGTAGTGGGATACTATGTCGATAAACTCATCTTT.

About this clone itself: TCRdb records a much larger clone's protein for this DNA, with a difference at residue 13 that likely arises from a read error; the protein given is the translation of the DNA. The CDR3 DNA reads as TGTGCCTGTGACTCCTGGGGGTCGCAAGAAAGCTCCCGGGACACCCGACAGATGTTTTTC. Translated, it gives CACDSWGSQESSRDTRQMFF. This chain uses TRDV2 with TRDJ3, with 7 bases identical to TRDD3. The J gene, left out of TCRdb, was set here by checking the DNA against germline. CDR3 length equals 20 residues. Germline-derived CDR1 and CDR2 are GEAIGNYY and EKD.

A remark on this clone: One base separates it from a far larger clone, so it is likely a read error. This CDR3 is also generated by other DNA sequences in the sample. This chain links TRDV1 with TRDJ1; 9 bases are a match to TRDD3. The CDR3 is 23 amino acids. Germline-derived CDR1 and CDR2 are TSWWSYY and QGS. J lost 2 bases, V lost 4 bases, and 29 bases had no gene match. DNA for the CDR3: TGTGCTCTTGGGGCTCGGCCTCTTCCTAATAGTCTAGGGGATACGGGTTATACCGATAAACTCATCTTT. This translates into CALGARPLPNSLGDTGYTDKLIF.

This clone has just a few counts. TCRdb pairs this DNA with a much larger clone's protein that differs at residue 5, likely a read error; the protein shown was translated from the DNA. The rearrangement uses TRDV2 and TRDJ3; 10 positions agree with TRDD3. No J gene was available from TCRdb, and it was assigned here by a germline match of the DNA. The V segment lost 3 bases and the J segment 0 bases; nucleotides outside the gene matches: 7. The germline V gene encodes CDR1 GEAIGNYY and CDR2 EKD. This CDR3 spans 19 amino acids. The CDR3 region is CACDAGDTQGSWDTRQMFF. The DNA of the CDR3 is TGTGCCTGTGACGCGGGGGATACGCAGGGCTCCTGGGACACCCGACAGATGTTTTTC.

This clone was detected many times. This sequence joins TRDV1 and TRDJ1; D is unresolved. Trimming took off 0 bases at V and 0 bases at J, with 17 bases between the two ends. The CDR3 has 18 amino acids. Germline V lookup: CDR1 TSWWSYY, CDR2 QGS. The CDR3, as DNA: TGTGCTCTTGGGGAACTATGCCTTGCCACGTCTAACACCGATAAACTCATCTTT. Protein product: CALGELCLATSNTDKLIF.

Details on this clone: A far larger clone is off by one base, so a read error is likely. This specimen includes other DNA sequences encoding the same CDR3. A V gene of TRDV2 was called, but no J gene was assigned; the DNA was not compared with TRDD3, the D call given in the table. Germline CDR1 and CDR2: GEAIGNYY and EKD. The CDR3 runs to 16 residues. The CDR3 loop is CACDSLLGENTDKLIF. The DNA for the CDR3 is TGTGCCTGTGACTCCTTACTGGGGGAAAACACCGATAAACTTATCTTT.

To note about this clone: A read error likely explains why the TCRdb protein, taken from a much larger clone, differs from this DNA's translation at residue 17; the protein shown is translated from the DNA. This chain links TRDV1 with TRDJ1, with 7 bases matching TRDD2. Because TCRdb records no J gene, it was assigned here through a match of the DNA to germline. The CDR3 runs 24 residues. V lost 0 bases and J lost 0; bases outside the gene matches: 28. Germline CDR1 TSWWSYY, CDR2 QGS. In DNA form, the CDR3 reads TGTGCTCTTGGGGAACTCAATCTTTCCTACTTACTCCATTACCCCCCCCCGTACACCGATAAACTCATCTTT. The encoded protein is CALGELNLSYLLHYPPPYTDKLIF.

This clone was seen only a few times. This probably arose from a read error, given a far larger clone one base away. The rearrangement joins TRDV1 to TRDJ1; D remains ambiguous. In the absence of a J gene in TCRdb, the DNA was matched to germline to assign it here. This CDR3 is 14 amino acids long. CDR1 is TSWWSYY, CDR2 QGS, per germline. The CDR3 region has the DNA TGTGCTCTTGGGGAGATAGAGTACACTGATAAACTCATCTTT. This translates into CALGEIEYTDKLIF.

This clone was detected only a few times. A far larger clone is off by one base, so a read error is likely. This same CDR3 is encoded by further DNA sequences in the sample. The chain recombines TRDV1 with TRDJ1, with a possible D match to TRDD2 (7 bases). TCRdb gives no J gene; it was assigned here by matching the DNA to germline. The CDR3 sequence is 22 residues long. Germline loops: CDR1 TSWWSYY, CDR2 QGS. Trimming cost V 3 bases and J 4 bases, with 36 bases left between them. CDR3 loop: CALGDSHSFLRLGLLGSDKLIF. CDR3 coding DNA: TGTGCTCTTGGGGATTCCCACTCGTTCCTACGTCTAGGGTTACTGGGTAGCGATAAACTCATCTTT.

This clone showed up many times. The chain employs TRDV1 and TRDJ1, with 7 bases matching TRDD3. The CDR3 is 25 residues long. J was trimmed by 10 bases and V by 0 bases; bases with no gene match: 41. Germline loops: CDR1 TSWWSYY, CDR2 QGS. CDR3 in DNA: TGTGCTCTTGGGGAACTTTCTCTACTTCCCTATAGGATACGGGCCCGTATTTCAGCAACTGAAGGACTCATCTTT. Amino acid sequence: CALGELSLLPYRIRARISATEGLIF.

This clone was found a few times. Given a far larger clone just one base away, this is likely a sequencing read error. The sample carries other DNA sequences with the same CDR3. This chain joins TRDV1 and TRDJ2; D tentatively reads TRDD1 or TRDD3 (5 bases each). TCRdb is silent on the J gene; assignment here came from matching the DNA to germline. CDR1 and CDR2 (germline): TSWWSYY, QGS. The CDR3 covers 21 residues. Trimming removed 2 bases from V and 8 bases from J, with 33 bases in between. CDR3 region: CALGEESYHEMGKGETAQLFF. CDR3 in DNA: TGTGCTCTTGGGGAAGAGTCGTACCATGAAATGGGCAAAGGGGAGACGGCACAACTCTTCTTT.

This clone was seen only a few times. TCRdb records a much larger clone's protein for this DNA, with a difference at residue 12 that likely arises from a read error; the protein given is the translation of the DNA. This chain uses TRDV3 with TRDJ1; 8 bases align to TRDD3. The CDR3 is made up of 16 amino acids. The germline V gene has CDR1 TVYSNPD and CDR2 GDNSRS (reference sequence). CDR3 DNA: TGTGCCTTTAGTTACTGGGGGGCCCTGTACACCAATAAACTCATCTTT. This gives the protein CAFSYWGALYTNKLIF.